The 17 T cell receptor beta chains listed next were all sequenced from one sample in a study of T cell responses to AZD1222 COVID-19 vaccine (dated by TCRdb to the early 2020s). Receptors were amplified or captured by the immunoSEQ multiplex PCR assay. TCRdb holds this immuneACCESS table with in-frame rearrangements only. Some clones are missing; in checked studies, unresolved V genes explain under half, and the rest has no known cause. For this sample there are approximately 120,000 clones; more than 70% appear just once. Of the sample, 3.5% to 5% is held by the ten largest clones. The meaning of the sample's time point label: baseline before first vaccination. The sample was peripheral blood, taken on day 0 of AZD1222 vaccination. All receptors come from an adult in good health.

DNA for the CDR3: TGTGCCAGCAAGAAGGGACAGTGGAACACTGAAGCTTTCTTT. The encoded protein is CASKKGQWNTEAFF. The rearrangement uses TRBV27 and TRBJ1-1, with 7 bases that match TRBD1. The V segment lost 7 bases and the J segment 1 base; nucleotides outside the gene matches: 6. CDR3 length: 14 amino acids. CDR1 is MNHEY, CDR2 SMNVEV, per germline (reference sequence).

The chain combines TRBV15 with TRBJ1-2; perhaps TRBD1 as D (6 bases). V lost 3 bases, J lost 2 bases, and 19 bases lay in between. Germline CDR1 and CDR2: LNHNV and YYDKDF (reference sequence). The CDR3 covers 17 residues. CDR3 nucleotides: TGTGCCACCAGCAGCCCCGGACAGATATCTTACAACTATGGCTACACCTTC. This translates into CATSSPGQISYNYGYTF. Together with reference TRBV15 and TRBJ1-2, the CDR3 gives the full variable domain: DAMVIQNPRYQVTQFGKPVTLSCSQTLNHNVMYWYQQKSSQAPKLLFHYYDKDFNNEADTPDNFQSRRPNTSFCFLDIRSPGLGDTAMYLCATSSPGQISYNYGYTFGSGTRLTVV.

The CDR3 DNA is TGTGCCAGCAGTTTCGGGTTGGCGTTTAGCGCTGAAGCTTTCTTT. It specifies CASSFGLAFSAEAFF. The gene calls are TRBV28 and TRBJ1-1; D remains unclear. V lost 3 bases and J 6 bases, leaving 17 bases between the germline ends. The CDR3 has 15 amino acids. Looked up from germline, CDR1 is MDHEN and CDR2 is SYDVKM.

The chain carries TRBV5-1 and TRBJ1-5, with TRBD1 as a possible D gene (5 bases). The germline gives CDR1 SGHRS, CDR2 YFSETQ. With 4 bases removed from V and 4 bases from J, the gap between germline ends came to 9 bases. CDR3 length: 13 residues. Here the CDR3 reads CASSLTDNQPQHF. CDR3 bases: TGCGCCAGCAGCCTGACAGATAATCAGCCCCAGCATTTT.

This chain links TRBV20-1 with TRBJ1-4; no firm D call. Per the germline V gene, CDR1 is DFQATT and CDR2 is SNEGSKA (reference sequence). The CDR3 has 14 residues. V lost 3 bases, J lost 4 bases, and 12 bases lay in between. CDR3 DNA: TGCAGTGCTAGTCCCAGCCAAATTAATGAAAAACTGTTTTTT. Protein: CSASPSQINEKLFF.

The chain links TRBV7-2 to TRBJ2-7; 9 positions match TRBD1. The germline V gene encodes CDR1 SGHTA and CDR2 FQGNSA. CDR3 length: 17 residues. After removal of 3 bases from V and 2 bases from J, the junction contained 11 bases not matched to a gene. The chain's CDR3 is CASSFGPYRGQTYEQYF. CDR3 sequence (DNA): TGTGCCAGCAGCTTCGGTCCTTACAGGGGGCAGACCTACGAGCAGTACTTC.

This chain uses TRBV6-5 with TRBJ2-3; possible D gene TRBD2, 5 bases. V lost 6 bases, J lost 4 bases, and 17 bases lay in between. Germline CDR1 is MNHEY and CDR2 is SVGAGI. The CDR3 runs 15 residues. In nucleotides, the CDR3 is TGTGCCAGCAGCAGAAGGCCGGAGGAGGCAGATACGCAGTATTTT. Residues: CASSRRPEEADTQYF.

The chain is built from TRBV29-1 and TRBJ1-3; 7 bases are shared with TRBD1. The CDR3 extends over 14 amino acids. Germline V CDR1 and CDR2: SQVTM, ANQGSEA. Germline trimming cut 7 bases from V and 0 bases from J; bases unmatched to any gene: 6. The CDR3 here is CSADRDISGNTIYF. The CDR3 DNA follows: TGCAGCGCTGACAGGGACATCTCTGGAAACACCATATATTTT.

This chain connects TRBV10-3 to TRBJ2-7; D might be TRBD1 (6 bases). This CDR3 is built from 13 residues. Trimming cost V 5 bases and J 3 bases, with 11 bases left between them. Germline values: CDR1 ENHRY, CDR2 SYGVKD. The CDR3 region is CAISPPGHYEQYF. The CDR3 DNA follows: TGTGCCATCAGTCCCCCGGGACACTACGAGCAGTACTTC.

This chain links TRBV5-4 with TRBJ2-5, with 9 bases identical to TRBD2. V lost 0 bases and J lost 5; bases outside the gene matches: 11. CDR1 is SGHNT and CDR2 is YYREEE in the germline V gene (reference sequence). The CDR3 sequence is 17 residues long. The CDR3 nucleotides read TGTGCCAGCAGCTTGGGCGGGGGGGCCTTGGTGGTGGAGACCCAGTACTTC. Its protein is CASSLGGGALVVETQYF.

This sequence joins TRBV11-2 and TRBJ1-1; D gene ambiguous. Germline V gene sequence: CDR1 SGHAT, CDR2 FQNNGV. V shed 6 bases and J shed 0 bases, with 8 bases lying between them. The CDR3 covers 13 residues. CDR3 loop: CASRRRVNTEAFF. The CDR3 bases are TGTGCCAGCAGGCGGAGGGTGAACACTGAAGCTTTCTTT.

CDR3 bases: TGTGCCAGCAGCCATGCCAACGAGCAGTACTTC. This gives the protein CASSHANEQYF. V is TRBV3-1 (or the pseudogene TRBV3-2) and J is TRBJ2-7; D is uncertain. Germline lookup yields CDR1 LGHDT and CDR2 YNNKEL (reference sequence). CDR3 length: 11 amino acids. The V end lost 3 bases, the J end lost 5 bases, and 5 bases lay between the germline ends.

The chain recombines TRBV27 with TRBJ1-1; D unresolved. The germline V gene encodes CDR1 MNHEY and CDR2 SMNVEV (reference sequence). V dropped 3 bases and J dropped 0 bases, with 8 bases sitting between them. The length of the CDR3 is 14 residues. The CDR3: CASSFVGLNTEAFF. In nucleotides, the CDR3 is TGTGCCAGCAGTTTCGTAGGTTTGAACACTGAAGCTTTCTTT.

The CDR3 DNA reads as TGTGCCAGCAGTGTAGAATCGGTGGAAAAACTGTTTTTT. It is translated as CASSVESVEKLFF. The gene calls are TRBV2 and TRBJ1-4; D remains unclear. The germline V gene has CDR1 SNHLY and CDR2 FYNNEI. CDR3 length: 13 residues. V lost 4 bases, J lost 8 bases, and 11 bases lay in between.

The J gene is TRBJ2-7, the V gene TRBV5-1; weak D call: TRBD2 (7 bases). From germline, CDR1 is SGHRS and CDR2 YFSETQ. This CDR3 spans 18 amino acids. V shed 0 bases and J shed 6 bases, with 25 bases lying between them. The CDR3 sequence is CASSLAKTGGAQIGEQYF. CDR3 DNA: TGCGCCAGCAGCTTGGCCAAGACTGGGGGGGCTCAAATAGGCGAGCAGTACTTC.

The chain links TRBV15 to TRBJ1-2, with 7 bases matching TRBD1. Losses at the gene ends were 3 bases for V and 4 bases for J; bases not matched to a gene: 5. Germline CDR1 and CDR2: LNHNV and YYDKDF (reference sequence). The CDR3 length is 14 residues. CDR3 sequence: CATSRDRLIYGYTF. The CDR3, as DNA: TGTGCCACCAGCAGGGACAGGCTCATCTATGGCTACACCTTC.

The chain combines TRBV11-2 with TRBJ1-2; the D gene is possibly TRBD1 (6 bases). The CDR3 is 14 residues long. Germline CDR1 SGHAT, CDR2 FQNNGV. V was cut by 3 bases and J by 0 bases, with 8 bases left in between. The CDR3 nucleotides are TGTGCCAGCAGCTTGGGACATTCTAACTATGGCTACACCTTC. It translates to CASSLGHSNYGYTF.